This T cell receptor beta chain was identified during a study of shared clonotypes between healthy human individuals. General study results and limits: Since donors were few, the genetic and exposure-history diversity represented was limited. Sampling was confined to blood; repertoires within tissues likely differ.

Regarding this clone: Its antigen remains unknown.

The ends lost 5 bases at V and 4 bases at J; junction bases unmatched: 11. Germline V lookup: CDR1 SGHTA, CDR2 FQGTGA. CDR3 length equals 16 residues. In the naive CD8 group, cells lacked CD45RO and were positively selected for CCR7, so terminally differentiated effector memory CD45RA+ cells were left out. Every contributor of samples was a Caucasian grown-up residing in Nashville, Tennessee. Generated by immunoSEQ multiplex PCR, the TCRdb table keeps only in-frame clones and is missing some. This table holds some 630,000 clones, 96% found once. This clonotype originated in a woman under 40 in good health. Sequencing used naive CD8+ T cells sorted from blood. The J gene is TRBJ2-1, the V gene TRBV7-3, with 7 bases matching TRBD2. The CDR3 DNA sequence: TGTGCCAGCAGCGGGAGGACTAGGACCGGATACAATGAGCAGTTCTTC. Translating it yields CASSGRTRTGYNEQFF.